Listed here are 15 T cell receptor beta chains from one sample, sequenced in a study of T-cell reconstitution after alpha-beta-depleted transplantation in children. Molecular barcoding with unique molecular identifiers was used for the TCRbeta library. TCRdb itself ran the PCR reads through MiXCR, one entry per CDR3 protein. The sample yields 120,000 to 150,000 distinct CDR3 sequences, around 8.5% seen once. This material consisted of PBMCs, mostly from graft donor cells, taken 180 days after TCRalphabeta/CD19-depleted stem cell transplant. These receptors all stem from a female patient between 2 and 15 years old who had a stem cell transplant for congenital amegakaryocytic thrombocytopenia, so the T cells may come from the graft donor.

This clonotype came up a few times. In DNA form, the CDR3 reads TGTGCCATCGGGGGGGACTACGAGCAGTACTTC. Its protein product is CAIGGDYEQYF. This chain links TRBV10-3 with TRBJ2-7, with TRBD2 matching 7 bases. This CDR3 has 11 amino acids. Germline CDR1 ENHRY, CDR2 SYGVKD. Losses at the gene ends were 8 bases for V and 3 bases for J; bases not matched to a gene: 1.

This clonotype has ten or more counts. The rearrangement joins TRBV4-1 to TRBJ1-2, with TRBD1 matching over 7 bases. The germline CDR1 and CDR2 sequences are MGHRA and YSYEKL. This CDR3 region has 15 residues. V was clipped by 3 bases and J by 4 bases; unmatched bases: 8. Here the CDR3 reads CASSHQDRVAYGYTF. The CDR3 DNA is TGCGCCAGCAGCCACCAAGACAGGGTTGCCTATGGCTACACCTTC.

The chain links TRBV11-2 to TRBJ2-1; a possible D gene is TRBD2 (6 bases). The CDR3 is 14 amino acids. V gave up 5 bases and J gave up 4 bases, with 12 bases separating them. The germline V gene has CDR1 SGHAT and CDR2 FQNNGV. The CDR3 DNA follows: TGTGCCAGCAGCGCGATTAGCGGTTACAATGAGCAGTTCTTC. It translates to CASSAISGYNEQFF.

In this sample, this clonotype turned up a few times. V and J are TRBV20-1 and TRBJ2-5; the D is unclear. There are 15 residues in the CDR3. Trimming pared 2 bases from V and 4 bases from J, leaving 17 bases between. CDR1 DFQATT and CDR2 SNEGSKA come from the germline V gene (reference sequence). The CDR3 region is CSARRGAIPGETQYF. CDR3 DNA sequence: TGCAGTGCTAGAAGAGGAGCTATCCCCGGAGAGACCCAGTACTTC.

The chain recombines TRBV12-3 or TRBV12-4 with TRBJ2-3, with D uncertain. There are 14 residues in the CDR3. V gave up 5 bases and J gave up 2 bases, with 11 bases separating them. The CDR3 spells CASSLDGFTDTQYF. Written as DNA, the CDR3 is TGTGCCAGCAGTCTGGACGGTTTCACAGATACGCAGTATTTT.

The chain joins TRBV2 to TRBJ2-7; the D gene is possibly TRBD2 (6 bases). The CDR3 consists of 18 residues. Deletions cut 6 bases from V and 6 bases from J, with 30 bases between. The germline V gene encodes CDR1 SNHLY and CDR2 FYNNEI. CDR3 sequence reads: CASSPRGTGGAVFIEQYF. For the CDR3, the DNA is TGTGCCAGCAGCCCAAGAGGGACGGGCGGGGCCGTTTTTATCGAGCAGTACTTC. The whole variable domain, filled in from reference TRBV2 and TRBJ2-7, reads EPEVTQTPSHQVTQMGQEVILRCVPISNHLYFYWYRQILGQKVEFLVSFYNNEISEKSEIFDDQFSVERPDGSNFTLKIRSTKLEDSAMYFCASSPRGTGGAVFIEQYFGPGTRLTVT.

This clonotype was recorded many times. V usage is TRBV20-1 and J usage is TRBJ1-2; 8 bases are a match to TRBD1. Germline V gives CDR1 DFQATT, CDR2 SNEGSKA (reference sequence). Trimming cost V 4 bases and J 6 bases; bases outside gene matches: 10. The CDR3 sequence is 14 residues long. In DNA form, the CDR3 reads TGCAGTGCTACTATTAGGCAGGGGGCCGATGGCTACACCTTC. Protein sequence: CSATIRQGADGYTF.

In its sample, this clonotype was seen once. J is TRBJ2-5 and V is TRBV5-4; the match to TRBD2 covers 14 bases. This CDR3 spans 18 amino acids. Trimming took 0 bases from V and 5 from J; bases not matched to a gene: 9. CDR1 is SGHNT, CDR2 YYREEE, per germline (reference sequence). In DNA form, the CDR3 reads TGTGCCAGCAGCTTGGGACTAGCGGGAGGGCCGTGGTTCGAGACCCAGTACTTC. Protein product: CASSLGLAGGPWFETQYF.

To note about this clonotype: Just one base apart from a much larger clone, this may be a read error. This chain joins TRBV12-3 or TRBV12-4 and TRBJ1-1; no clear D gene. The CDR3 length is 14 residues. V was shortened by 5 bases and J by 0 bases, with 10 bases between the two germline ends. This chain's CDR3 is CASSAGLVNTEAFF. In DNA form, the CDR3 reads TGTGCCAGCAGTGCGGGCCTTGTGAACACTGAAGCTTTCTTT.

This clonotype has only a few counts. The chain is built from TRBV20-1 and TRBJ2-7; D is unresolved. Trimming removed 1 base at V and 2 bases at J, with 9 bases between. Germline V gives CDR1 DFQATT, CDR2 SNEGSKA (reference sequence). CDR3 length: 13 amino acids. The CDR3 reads CSARVPDAYEQYF. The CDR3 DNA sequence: TGCAGTGCTAGAGTTCCAGATGCCTACGAGCAGTACTTC.

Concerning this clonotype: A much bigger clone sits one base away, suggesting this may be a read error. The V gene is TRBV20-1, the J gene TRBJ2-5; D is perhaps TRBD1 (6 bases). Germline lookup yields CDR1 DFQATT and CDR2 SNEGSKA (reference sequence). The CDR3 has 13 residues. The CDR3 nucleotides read TGCACTGCCCCGAGGACAGCTGAAGAGACCCAGTACTTC. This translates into CTAPRTAEETQYF.

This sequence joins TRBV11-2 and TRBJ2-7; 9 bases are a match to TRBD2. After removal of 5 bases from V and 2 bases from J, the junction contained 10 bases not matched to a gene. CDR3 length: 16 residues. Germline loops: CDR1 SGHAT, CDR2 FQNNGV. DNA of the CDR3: TGTGCCAGCAGCCCTGCCGGGACTAGCACGACCTACGAGCAGTACTTC. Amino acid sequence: CASSPAGTSTTYEQYF.

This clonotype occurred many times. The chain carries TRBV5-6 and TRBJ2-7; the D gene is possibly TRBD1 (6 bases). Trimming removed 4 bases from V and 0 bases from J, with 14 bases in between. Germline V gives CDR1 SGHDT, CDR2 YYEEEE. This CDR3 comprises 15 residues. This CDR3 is CASSKRQVLSYEQYF. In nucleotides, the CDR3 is TGTGCCAGCAGCAAGAGACAGGTTCTCTCCTACGAGCAGTACTTC.

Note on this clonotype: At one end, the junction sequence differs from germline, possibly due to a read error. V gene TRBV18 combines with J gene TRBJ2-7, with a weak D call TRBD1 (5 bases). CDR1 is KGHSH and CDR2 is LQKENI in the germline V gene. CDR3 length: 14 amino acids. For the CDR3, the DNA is TGTGCCAGCTCCGGATGGGGCTCCCGCTACGAGCAGTACTTT. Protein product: CASSGWGSRYEQYF. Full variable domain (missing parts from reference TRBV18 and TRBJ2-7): NAGVMQNPRHLVRRRGQEARLRCSPMKGHSHVYWYRQLPEEGLKFMVYLQKENIIDESGMPKERFSAEFPKEGPSILRIQQVVRGDSAAYFCASSGWGSRYEQYFGPGTRLTVT.

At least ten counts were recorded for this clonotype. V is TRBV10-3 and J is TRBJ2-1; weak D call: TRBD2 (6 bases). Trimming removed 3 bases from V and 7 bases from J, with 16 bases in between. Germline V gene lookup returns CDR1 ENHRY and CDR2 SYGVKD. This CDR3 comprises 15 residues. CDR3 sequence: CAISDEGGAGNEQFF. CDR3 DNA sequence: TGTGCCATCAGTGATGAGGGCGGGGCGGGGAATGAGCAGTTCTTC.